This T cell receptor beta chain was sequenced during a study of shared clonotypes between healthy human individuals. Running of the assay took place at deep level. Here immunoSEQ multiplex PCR was the method, and the copy in TCRdb shows in-frame clones only, minus some. In the table there are approximately 500,000 clones, roughly 80% of which are singletons. Germline V gene data show CDR1 as SGHAT and CDR2 as FQDESV (reference sequence). The CDR3 contains 15 residues. As to this clone: The junction and the germline gene differ at one end; a read error may be behind it.

None of the donors, who were healthy HIV-negative adults, had recently had acute infections or vaccinations. Extraction of genomic DNA in unsorted samples used approximately 94 million PBMCs. Material for sequencing was PBMCs. The receptor's source is a middle-aged woman in good health. Some clones in this sample may be carry-over from other donors' samples. This sequence joins TRBV11-1 and TRBJ2-2, with D possibly matching TRBD2 (5 bases). The CDR3 is CARLSPPVHAGELLF. The CDR3, as DNA: TGTGCCAGACTTAGTCCTCCGGTTCACGCCGGGGAGCTGCTTTTT.